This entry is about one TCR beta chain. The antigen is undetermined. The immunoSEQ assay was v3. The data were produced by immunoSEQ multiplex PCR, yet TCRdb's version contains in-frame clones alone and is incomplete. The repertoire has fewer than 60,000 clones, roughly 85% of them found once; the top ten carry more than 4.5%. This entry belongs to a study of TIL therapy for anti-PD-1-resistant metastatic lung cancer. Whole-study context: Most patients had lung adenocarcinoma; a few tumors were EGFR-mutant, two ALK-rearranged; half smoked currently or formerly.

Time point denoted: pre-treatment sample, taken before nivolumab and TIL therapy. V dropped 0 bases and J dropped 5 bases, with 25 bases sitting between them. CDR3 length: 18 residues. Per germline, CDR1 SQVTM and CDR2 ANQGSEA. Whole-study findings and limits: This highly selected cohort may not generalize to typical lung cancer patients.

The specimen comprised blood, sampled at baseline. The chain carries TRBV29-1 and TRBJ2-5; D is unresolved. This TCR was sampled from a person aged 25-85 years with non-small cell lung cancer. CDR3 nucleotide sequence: TGCAGCGTTGAAGATGAGTCCCGACGGGTAATGGGGTGGGAGACCCAGTACTTC. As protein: CSVEDESRRVMGWETQYF.